Below are 5 T cell receptor beta chains sequenced from a single sample in a study of CD8+ T cells in alopecia areata. RNA was extracted and reverse transcribed into cDNA as the sequencing template. TCRdb keeps only in-frame clones here, not all; method: immunoSEQ multiplex PCR. The sample includes 200,000 to 250,000 clones, approximately 47% of them seen just once. Indicated treatment: oral pan-JAK inhibitor, 5-10 mg twice daily. The specimen was CD4+ T cells sorted from blood, collected at roughly week 36, from a patient treated with tofacitinib. The receptors were sampled from a human donor with alopecia areata.

This clone appeared once. This chain links TRBV5-1 with TRBJ2-7, with D maybe TRBD1 (5 bases). CDR1 and CDR2 (germline): SGHRS, YFSETQ. The CDR3 is 15 residues long. Trimming shortened V by 0 bases and J by 4 bases, and 14 bases separated the two germline ends. The CDR3: CASSLVATETYEQYF. CDR3 coding DNA: TGCGCCAGCAGCTTGGTGGCGACAGAGACTTACGAGCAGTACTTC.

This chain connects TRBV7-2 to TRBJ2-7, with 9 bases identical to TRBD1. Germline V CDR1 and CDR2: SGHTA, FQGNSA. The length of the CDR3 is 16 residues. Trimming at V came to 5 bases and at J to 2 bases, leaving 10 bases not matched to a gene. CDR3 residues: CASSLGVGQGTYEQYF. The CDR3 nucleotides read TGTGCCAGCAGCCTAGGGGTGGGACAGGGCACCTACGAGCAGTACTTC.

This rearrangement joins TRBV29-1 to TRBJ2-5; 11 bases align to TRBD2. Per germline, CDR1 SQVTM and CDR2 ANQGSEA. With 6 bases clipped from V and 4 bases from J, the junction kept 7 bases outside the gene matches. The CDR3 is 14 amino acids. Written as DNA, the CDR3 is TGCAGCGTCGGGGTAGCGGGAGGGCCAGAGACCCAGTACTTC. This translates into CSVGVAGGPETQYF.

This clone showed up just a few times. The V and J genes are TRBV6-5 and TRBJ2-5, with D perhaps matching TRBD2 (6 bases). Germline loops: CDR1 MNHEY, CDR2 SVGAGI. CDR3 length equals 16 residues. Trimming left V 0 bases short and J 5 bases short, with 16 bases between. The CDR3 is CASSYSSRRGRETQYF. CDR3 in DNA: TGTGCCAGCAGTTACTCGAGTCGGAGGGGCCGGGAGACCCAGTACTTC.

The chain is built from TRBV7-9 and TRBJ1-1; D gene uncertain. The length of the CDR3 is 14 residues. Trimming stripped 1 base from V and 8 bases from J, with 14 bases between. CDR1 SEHNR and CDR2 FQNEAQ come from the germline V gene (reference sequence). CDR3 residues: CASSLDVSRTEAFF. The CDR3, as DNA: TGTGCCAGCAGCTTAGACGTATCCAGGACGGAAGCTTTCTTT. The variable domain in full, with the rest retrieved from reference TRBV7-9 and TRBJ1-1, is DTGVSQNPRHKITKRGQNVTFRCDPISEHNRLYWYRQTLGQGPEFLTYFQNEAQLEKSRLLSDRFSAERPKGSFSTLEIQRTEQGDSAMYLCASSLDVSRTEAFFGQGTRLTVV.